This is a list of T cell receptor beta chains from one sample in a study of blood T cell repertoires in COVID-19. Libraries were prepared by immunoSEQ multiplex PCR; TCRdb keeps only in-frame clonotypes and omits some of them. There are hundreds of thousands of clones in the sample; approximately 86% occur only once, and 1% to 1.5% lies in the top ten. The sequencing input was peripheral blood. These receptor sequences come from a man between 65 and 79 years old with acute or convalescent COVID-19. CDR3s include the opening cysteine and the closing phenylalanine or tryptophan. A D gene is named only where the DNA matches it firmly. A row's size may be missing; if present it is once, few, many or a size class.

>TRBJ2-1|TRBV6-1|-|-
CASSWASTAREQFF
TGTGCCAGCAGTTGGGCGTCAACGGCACGTGAGCAGTTCTTC
>TRBJ2-2|TRBV13|-|-
CASLDVGGDGELFF
TGTGCCAGCCTCGACGTTGGAGGGGACGGGGAGCTGTTTTTT
>TRBJ1-2|TRBV28|few|-
CASSLTQLVGYTF
TGTGCCAGCAGTTTGACACAGCTCGTCGGCTACACCTTC
>TRBJ2-7|TRBV9|-|TRBD1
CASSVSGTGSGEQYF
TGTGCCAGCAGCGTATCCGGGACAGGGTCGGGAGAGCAGTACTTC
>TRBJ2-7|TRBV27|-|TRBD2
CASSLRLAVNYEQYF
TGTGCCAGCAGTTTGAGACTAGCGGTGAACTACGAGCAGTACTTC
>TRBJ1-1|TRBV30|-|TRBD1
CAWSEAGTGNTEAFF
TGTGCCTGGAGTGAGGCGGGGACAGGGAACACTGAAGCTTTCTTT
>TRBJ2-1|TRBV4-2|-|TRBD2
CASSVLPGTSGVQTYNEQFF
TGTGCCAGCAGCGTGCTTCCCGGGACTAGCGGGGTTCAGACCTACAATGAGCAGTTCTTC
>TRBJ1-4|TRBV6-5|-|TRBD1
CASRPQGAVEKLFF
TGTGCCAGCAGGCCTCAGGGGGCGGTTGAAAAACTGTTTTTT
>TRBJ2-2|TRBV7-9|-|TRBD1
CASSLWTGRGTGELFF
TGTGCCAGCAGCTTATGGACAGGGCGGGGCACCGGGGAGCTGTTTTTT
>TRBJ2-3|TRBV7-9|-|TRBD2
CASSPLAGPTDTQYF
TGTGCCAGCAGCCCATTAGCGGGACCCACAGATACGCAGTATTTT
>TRBJ2-1|TRBV4-2|-|-
CASSQQYNEQFF
TGTGCCAGCAGCCAACAATACAATGAGCAGTTCTTC
>TRBJ1-1|TRBV5-1|-|TRBD1
CASSLVTGDTEAFF
TGCGCCAGCAGCTTGGTTACAGGGGACACTGAAGCTTTCTTT
>TRBJ1-3|TRBV28|-|TRBD1
CATGGQGGNTIYF
TGTGCCACCGGGGGACAGGGGGGAAACACCATATATTTT
>TRBJ1-5|TRBV3-1/TRBV3-2|-|-
CASSQDTQGFQPQHF
TGTGCCAGCAGCCAAGATACACAGGGTTTTCAGCCCCAGCATTTT
>TRBJ1-5|TRBV7-6|-|-
CASSLDRDQPQHF
TGTGCCAGCAGTCTAGATCGGGATCAGCCCCAGCATTTT
>TRBJ2-2|TRBV29-1|-|-
CSAQGGGELFF
TGCAGCGCCCAGGGGGGCGGGGAGCTGTTTTTT
>TRBJ2-5|TRBV7-9|-|TRBD1
CASSRTGAGETQYF
TGTGCCAGCAGCAGGACAGGGGCGGGAGAGACCCAGTACTTC
>TRBJ2-5|TRBV30|-|TRBD2
CACPLAGGKETQYF
TGTGCCTGCCCACTAGCGGGGGGGAAAGAGACCCAGTACTTC
>TRBJ2-1|TRBV27|few|-
CASRSHGSGYEQFF
TGTGCCAGCAGGTCTCACGGGAGTGGGTATGAGCAGTTCTTC
>TRBJ1-2|TRBV28|-|TRBD1
CASRGTGETPNYGYTF
TGTGCCAGCAGGGGGACAGGGGAGACCCCTAACTATGGCTACACCTTC
>TRBJ1-2|TRBV28|few|-
CASTLGGGWNYGYTF
TGTGCCAGCACCCTAGGGGGGGGGTGGAACTATGGCTACACCTTC
>TRBJ1-6|TRBV6-5|-|TRBD1
CASRPWDSYSPLHF
TGTGCCAGCAGACCATGGGACAGTTATTCACCCCTCCACTTT
>TRBJ2-2|TRBV6-5|-|-
CASSLLQGHGELFF
TGTGCCAGCAGCCTTCTCCAGGGGCACGGGGAGCTGTTTTTT
>TRBJ2-5|TRBV30|-|TRBD2
CAWKVAGGKSQYF
TGTGCCTGGAAGGTAGCGGGGGGAAAGTCCCAGTACTTC
>TRBJ2-1|TRBV7-3|-|TRBD2
CASSSGLAGGLEQFF
TGTGCCAGCAGCTCCGGACTAGCGGGGGGGCTCGAGCAGTTCTTC
>TRBJ2-1|TRBV18|-|TRBD1
CASSPPRDRGQAEQFF
TGTGCCAGCTCACCACCGAGGGACAGGGGGCAGGCTGAGCAGTTCTTC
>TRBJ2-1|TRBV6-2/TRBV6-3|-|TRBD1
CASSWGQNNEQFF
TGTGCCAGCAGTTGGGGACAGAACAATGAGCAGTTCTTC
>TRBJ1-2|TRBV7-9|-|-
CASRSIDSYYNYGYTF
TGTGCCAGCAGATCGATCGACAGTTACTATAACTATGGCTACACCTTC
>TRBJ2-3|TRBV7-9|-|-
CASSLVAASTDTQYF
TGTGCCAGCAGCTTGGTAGCAGCAAGCACAGATACGCAGTATTTT
>TRBJ2-3|TRBV5-1|-|TRBD1
CASSLVGTANTDTQYF
TGCGCCAGCAGCTTGGTAGGGACAGCGAACACAGATACGCAGTATTTT
>TRBJ1-1|TRBV5-1|-|TRBD1
CASSPGTGNTEAFF
TGCGCCAGCAGCCCTGGGACAGGGAACACTGAAGCTTTCTTT